This T cell receptor (beta chain) was observed in a study of chemoradiotherapy in HPV16-positive cancers. At the level of the study: Candidate HPV-specific clones and shared TCR motifs came from a couple of HPV16-positive patients. Findings of the study overall: For HPV16-positive patients, expanding HPV-responsive T cells associated with longer recurrence-free survival. Candidate HPV-specific clones and E7-related TCR motifs grew in tumor during treatment.

Measured with immunoSEQ multiplex PCR; TCRdb has only the in-frame clones, and not every one. The table has about 5,700 clones, approximately 90% seen once; the top ten hold about a fifth. Germline V gene lookup returns CDR1 MDHEN and CDR2 SYDVKM. V was shortened by 1 base and J by 2 bases, with 9 bases between the two germline ends. The CDR3 sequence is 15 residues long. Concerning this clone: The antigen is not known.

Repertoires were sampled repeatedly during chemoradiotherapy. The sequences come from blood, collected from a patient who underwent chemoradiotherapy. This sequence joins TRBV28 and TRBJ1-5, with D unresolved. The TCR was taken from a human donor with HPV-associated anogenital cancer. This chain's CDR3 is CASSLSGLGNQPQHF. DNA for the CDR3: TGTGCCAGCAGTTTATCAGGACTTGGCAATCAGCCCCAGCATTTT.